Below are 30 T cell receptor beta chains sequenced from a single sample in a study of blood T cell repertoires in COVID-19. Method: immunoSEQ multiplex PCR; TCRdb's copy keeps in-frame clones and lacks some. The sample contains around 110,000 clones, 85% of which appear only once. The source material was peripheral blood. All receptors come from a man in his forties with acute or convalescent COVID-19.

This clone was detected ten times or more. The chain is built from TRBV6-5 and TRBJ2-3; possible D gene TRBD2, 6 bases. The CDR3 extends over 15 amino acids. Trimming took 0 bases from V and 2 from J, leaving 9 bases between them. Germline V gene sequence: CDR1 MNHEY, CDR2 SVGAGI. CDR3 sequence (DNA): TGTGCCAGCAGTTACTCGGGACTCCTCACAGATACGCAGTATTTT. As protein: CASSYSGLLTDTQYF.

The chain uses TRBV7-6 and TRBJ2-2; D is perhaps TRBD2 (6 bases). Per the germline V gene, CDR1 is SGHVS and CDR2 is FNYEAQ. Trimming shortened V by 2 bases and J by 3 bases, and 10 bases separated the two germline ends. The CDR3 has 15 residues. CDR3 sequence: CASSLFGRYTGELFF. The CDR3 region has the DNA TGTGCCAGCAGCTTATTCGGGAGATACACCGGGGAGCTGTTTTTT.

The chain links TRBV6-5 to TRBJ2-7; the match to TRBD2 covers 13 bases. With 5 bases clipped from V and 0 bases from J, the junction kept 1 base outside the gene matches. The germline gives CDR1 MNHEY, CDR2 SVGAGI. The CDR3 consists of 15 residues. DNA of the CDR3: TGTGCCAGCAGTCGGACTAGCGGGAGCTCCTACGAGCAGTACTTC. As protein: CASSRTSGSSYEQYF.

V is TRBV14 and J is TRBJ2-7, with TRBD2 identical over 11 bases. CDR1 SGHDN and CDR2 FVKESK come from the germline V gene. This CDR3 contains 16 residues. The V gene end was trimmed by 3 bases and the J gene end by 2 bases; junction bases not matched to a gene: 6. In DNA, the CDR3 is TGTGCCAGCAGCCAGGTAACTAGCGGGGGAACCTACGAGCAGTACTTC. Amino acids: CASSQVTSGGTYEQYF.

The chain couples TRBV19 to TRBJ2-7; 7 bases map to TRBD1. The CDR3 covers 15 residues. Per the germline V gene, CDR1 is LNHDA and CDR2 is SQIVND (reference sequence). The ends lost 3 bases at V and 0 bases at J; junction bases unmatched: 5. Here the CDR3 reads CASSMLTGSSYEQYF. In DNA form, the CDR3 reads TGTGCCAGTAGTATGTTGACAGGGAGCTCCTACGAGCAGTACTTC. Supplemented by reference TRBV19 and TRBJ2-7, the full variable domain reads DGGITQSPKYLFRKEGQNVTLSCEQNLNHDAMYWYRQDPGQGLRLIYYSQIVNDFQKGDIAEGYSVSREKKESFPLTVTSAQKNPTAFYLCASSMLTGSSYEQYFGPGTRLTVT.

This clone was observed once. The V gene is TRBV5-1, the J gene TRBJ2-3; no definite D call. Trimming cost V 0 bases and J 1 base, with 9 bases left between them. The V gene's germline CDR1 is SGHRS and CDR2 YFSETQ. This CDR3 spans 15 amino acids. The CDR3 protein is CASSLVTSGTDTQYF. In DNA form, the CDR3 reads TGCGCCAGCAGCTTGGTTACCAGCGGCACAGATACGCAGTATTTT.

Here the CDR3 DNA reads TGTGCCAGCTCCGGGACAGTCCAAGAGACCCAGTACTTC. Its protein is CASSGTVQETQYF. V and J are TRBV18 and TRBJ2-5; the match to TRBD1 covers 7 bases. The length of the CDR3 is 13 residues. V trimming: 6 bases; J trimming: 1 base; junction bases outside the gene matches: 2. CDR1 and CDR2 (germline): KGHSH, LQKENI.

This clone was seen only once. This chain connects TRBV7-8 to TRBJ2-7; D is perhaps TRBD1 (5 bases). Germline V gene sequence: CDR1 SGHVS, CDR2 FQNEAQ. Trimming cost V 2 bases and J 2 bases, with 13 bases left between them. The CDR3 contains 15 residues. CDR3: CASSLRAGKAYEQYF. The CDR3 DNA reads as TGTGCCAGCAGCTTAAGGGCAGGGAAGGCCTACGAGCAGTACTTC.

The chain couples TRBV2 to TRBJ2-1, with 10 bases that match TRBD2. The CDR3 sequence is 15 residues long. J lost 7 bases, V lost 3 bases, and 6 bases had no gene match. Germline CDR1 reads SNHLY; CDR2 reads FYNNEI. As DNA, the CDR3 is TGTGCCAGCAGTGAGAGGAGCGGGGGGGCGAATGAGCAGTTCTTC. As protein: CASSERSGGANEQFF.

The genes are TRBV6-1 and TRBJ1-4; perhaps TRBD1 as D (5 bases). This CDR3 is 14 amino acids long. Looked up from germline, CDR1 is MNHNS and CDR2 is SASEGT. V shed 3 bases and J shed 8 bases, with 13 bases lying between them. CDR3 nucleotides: TGTGCCAGCAGTGACGGGCAGGGTTACGAAAAACTGTTTTTT. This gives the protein CASSDGQGYEKLFF.

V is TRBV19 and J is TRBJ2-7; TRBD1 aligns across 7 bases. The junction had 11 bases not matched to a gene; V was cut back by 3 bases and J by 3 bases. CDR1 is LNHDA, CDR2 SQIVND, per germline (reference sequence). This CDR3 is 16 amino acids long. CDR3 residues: CASSMGTALGVYEQYF. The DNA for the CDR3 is TGTGCCAGTAGTATGGGGACAGCTCTAGGAGTCTACGAGCAGTACTTC.

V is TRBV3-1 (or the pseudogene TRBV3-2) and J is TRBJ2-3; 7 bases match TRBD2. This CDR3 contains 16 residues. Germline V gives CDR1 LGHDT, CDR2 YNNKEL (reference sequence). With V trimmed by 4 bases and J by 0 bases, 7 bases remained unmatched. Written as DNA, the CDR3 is TGTGCCAGCAGCCCTACGGCGGGGGAGAGCACAGATACGCAGTATTTT. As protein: CASSPTAGESTDTQYF.

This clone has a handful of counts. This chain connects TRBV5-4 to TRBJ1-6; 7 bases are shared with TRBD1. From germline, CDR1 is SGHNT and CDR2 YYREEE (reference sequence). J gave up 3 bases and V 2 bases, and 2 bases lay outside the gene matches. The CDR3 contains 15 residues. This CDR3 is CASSFGTDYNSPLHF. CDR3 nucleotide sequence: TGTGCCAGCAGCTTTGGGACAGACTATAATTCACCCCTCCACTTT.

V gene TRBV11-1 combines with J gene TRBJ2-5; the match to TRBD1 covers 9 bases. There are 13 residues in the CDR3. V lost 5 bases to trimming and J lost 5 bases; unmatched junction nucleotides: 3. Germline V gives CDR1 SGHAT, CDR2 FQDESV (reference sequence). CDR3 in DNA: TGTGCCAGCAGCCGGGACAGGGCTGAGACCCAGTACTTC. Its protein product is CASSRDRAETQYF.

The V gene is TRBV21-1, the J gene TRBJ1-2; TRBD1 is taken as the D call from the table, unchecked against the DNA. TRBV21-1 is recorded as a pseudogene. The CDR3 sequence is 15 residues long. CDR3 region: CASSDPGQGNYGYTF. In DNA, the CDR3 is TGTGCCAGCAGCGACCCGGGACAGGGTAACTATGGCTACACCTTC.

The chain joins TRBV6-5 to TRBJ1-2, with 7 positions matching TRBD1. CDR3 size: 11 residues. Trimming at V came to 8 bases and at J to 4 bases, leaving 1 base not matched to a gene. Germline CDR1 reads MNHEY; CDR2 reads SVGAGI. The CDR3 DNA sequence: TGTGCCAGCGCAGGGGGCTATGGCTACACCTTC. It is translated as CASAGGYGYTF.

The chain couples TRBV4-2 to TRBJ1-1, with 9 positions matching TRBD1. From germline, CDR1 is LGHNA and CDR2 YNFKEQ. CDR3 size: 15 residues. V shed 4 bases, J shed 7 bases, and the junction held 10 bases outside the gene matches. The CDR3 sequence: CASSPAHGTGREAFF. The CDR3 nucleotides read TGTGCCAGCAGCCCAGCTCACGGGACAGGGCGTGAAGCTTTCTTT.

The CDR3, as DNA: TGTGCCAGCAGCTTAGCTTGGGGGATGCGGGGCGAGCAGTACTTC. It specifies CASSLAWGMRGEQYF. The chain is built from TRBV7-2 and TRBJ2-7, with D perhaps matching TRBD2 (6 bases). The V end lost 0 bases, the J end lost 6 bases, and 15 bases lay between the germline ends. CDR1 is SGHTA and CDR2 is FQGNSA in the germline V gene. This CDR3 is built from 15 residues.

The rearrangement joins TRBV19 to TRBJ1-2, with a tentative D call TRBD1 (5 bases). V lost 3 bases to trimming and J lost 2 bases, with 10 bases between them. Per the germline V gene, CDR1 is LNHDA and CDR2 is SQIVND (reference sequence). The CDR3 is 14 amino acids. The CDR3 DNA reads TGTGCCAGTAGTATGGGTTACAGGAACTATGGCTACACCTTC. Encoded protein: CASSMGYRNYGYTF.

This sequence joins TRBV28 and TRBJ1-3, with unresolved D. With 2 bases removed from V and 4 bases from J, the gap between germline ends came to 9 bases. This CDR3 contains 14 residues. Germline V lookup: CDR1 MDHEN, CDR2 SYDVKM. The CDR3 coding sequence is TGTGCCAGCAGTTTAGCGACAAAGGGAAACACCATATATTTT. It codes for CASSLATKGNTIYF.

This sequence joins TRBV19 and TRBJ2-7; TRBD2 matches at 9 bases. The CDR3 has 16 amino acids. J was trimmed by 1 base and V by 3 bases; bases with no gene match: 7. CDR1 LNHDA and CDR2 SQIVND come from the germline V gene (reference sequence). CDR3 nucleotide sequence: TGTGCCAGTAGTATGATTCCGAGCGGGAGGTCCTACGAGCAGTACTTC. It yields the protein CASSMIPSGRSYEQYF.

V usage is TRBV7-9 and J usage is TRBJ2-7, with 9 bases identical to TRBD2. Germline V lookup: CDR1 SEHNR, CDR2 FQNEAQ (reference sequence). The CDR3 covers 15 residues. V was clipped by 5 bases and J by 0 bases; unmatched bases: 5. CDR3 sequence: CASSTLAGDSYEQYF. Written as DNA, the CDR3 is TGTGCCAGCAGCACCTTAGCGGGAGACTCCTACGAGCAGTACTTC.

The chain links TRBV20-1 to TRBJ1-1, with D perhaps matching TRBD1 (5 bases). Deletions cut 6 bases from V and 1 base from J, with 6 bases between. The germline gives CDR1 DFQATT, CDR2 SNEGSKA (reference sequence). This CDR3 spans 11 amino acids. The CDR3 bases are TGCAGTGCGGGGGGGAACACTGAAGCTTTCTTT. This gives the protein CSAGGNTEAFF.

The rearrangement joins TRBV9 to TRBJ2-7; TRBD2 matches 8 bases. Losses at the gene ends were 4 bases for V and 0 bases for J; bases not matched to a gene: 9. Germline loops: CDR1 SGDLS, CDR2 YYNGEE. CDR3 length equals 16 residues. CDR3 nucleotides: TGTGCCAGCAGCCCCCGACTAGCGATAAGCTCCTACGAGCAGTACTTC. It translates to CASSPRLAISSYEQYF.

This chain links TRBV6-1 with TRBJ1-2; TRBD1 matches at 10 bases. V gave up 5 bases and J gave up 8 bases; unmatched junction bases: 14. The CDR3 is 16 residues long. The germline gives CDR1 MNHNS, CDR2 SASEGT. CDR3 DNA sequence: TGTGCCAGCAGTAAAGACAGGGGGCTTAGCGGAGGAGGCTACACCTTC. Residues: CASSKDRGLSGGGYTF.

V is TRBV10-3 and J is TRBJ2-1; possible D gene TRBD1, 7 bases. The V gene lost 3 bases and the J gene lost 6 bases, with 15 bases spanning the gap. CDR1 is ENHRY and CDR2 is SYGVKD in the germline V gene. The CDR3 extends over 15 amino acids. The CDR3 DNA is TGTGCCATCAGTGACGTCAGGGGGGCACTCAATGAGCAGTTCTTC. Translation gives CAISDVRGALNEQFF.

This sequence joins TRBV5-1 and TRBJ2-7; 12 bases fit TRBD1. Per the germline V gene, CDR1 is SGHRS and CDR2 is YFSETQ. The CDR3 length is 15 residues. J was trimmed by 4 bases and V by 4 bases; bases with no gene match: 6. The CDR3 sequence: CASSPGTGGIYEQYF. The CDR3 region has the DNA TGCGCCAGCAGCCCTGGGACAGGGGGCATATACGAGCAGTACTTC.

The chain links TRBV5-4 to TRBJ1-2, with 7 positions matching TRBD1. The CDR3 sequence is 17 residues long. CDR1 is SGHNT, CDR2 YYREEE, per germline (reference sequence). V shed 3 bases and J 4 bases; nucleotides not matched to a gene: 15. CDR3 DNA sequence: TGTGCCAGCAGCTCCGGGGGTCGAGGGGGCGAACTCTATGGCTACACCTTC. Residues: CASSSGGRGGELYGYTF.

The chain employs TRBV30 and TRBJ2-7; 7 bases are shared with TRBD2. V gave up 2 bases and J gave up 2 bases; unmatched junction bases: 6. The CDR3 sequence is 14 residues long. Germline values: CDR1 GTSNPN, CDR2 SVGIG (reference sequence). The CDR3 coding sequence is TGTGCCTGGAGTCCGGGCCTAGCGGCCTACGAGCAGTACTTC. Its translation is CAWSPGLAAYEQYF.

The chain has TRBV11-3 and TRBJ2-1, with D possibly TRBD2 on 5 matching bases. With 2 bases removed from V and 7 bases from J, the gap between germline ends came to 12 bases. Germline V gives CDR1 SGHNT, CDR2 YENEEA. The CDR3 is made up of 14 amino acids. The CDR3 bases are TGTGCCAGCAGCTTAACCGGGATTTCGAATGAGCAGTTCTTC. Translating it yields CASSLTGISNEQFF. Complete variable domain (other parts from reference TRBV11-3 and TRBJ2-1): EAGVVQSPRYKIIEKKQPVAFWCNPISGHNTLYWYLQNLGQGPELLIRYENEEAVDDSQLPKDRFSAERLKGVDSTLKIQPAELGDSAVYLCASSLTGISNEQFFGPGTRLTVL.